Presented here are 20 T cell receptor beta chains from one specimen sequenced in a study of blood T cell repertoires in COVID-19. Clones were sequenced by immunoSEQ multiplex PCR, and TCRdb holds only the in-frame ones, with some missing. The sample consists of more than 90,000 clones, 75% to 90% of them appearing once. The sequencing input was peripheral blood. The receptors come from a human donor in a cohort sampled during active COVID-19.

This clone was picked up one time. The identical CDR3 is also encoded by other nucleotide sequences in the sample. The chain is built from TRBV3-1 (or the pseudogene TRBV3-2) and TRBJ2-1, with D uncertain. CDR3 length: 12 residues. The germline gives CDR1 LGHDT, CDR2 YNNKEL (reference sequence). V gave up 1 base and J gave up 8 bases, with 6 bases separating them. CDR3 bases: TGTGCCAGCAGCCAAGTTTCAGATGAGCAGTTCTTC. As protein: CASSQVSDEQFF.

The rearrangement links TRBV28 to TRBJ2-7; 7 bases match TRBD1. Germline CDR1 reads MDHEN; CDR2 reads SYDVKM. After removal of 6 bases from V and 0 bases from J, the junction contained 8 bases not matched to a gene. The CDR3 is 15 residues long. CDR3 region: CASRPQGVNSYEQYF. DNA of the CDR3: TGTGCCAGCAGACCCCAGGGGGTGAACTCCTACGAGCAGTACTTC.

The rearrangement joins TRBV6-6 to TRBJ1-2; 7 positions match TRBD1. V was pared by 0 bases and J by 5 bases, with 3 bases of the junction left unmatched. This CDR3 is built from 14 residues. Germline CDR1 and CDR2: MNHNY and SVGAGI (reference sequence). Here the CDR3 reads CASSYSQQGYGYTF. The CDR3 DNA reads TGTGCCAGCAGTTACTCTCAACAGGGGTATGGCTACACCTTC.

The V gene is TRBV19, the J gene TRBJ1-1; 7 bases map to TRBD1. V trimming: 4 bases; J trimming: 3 bases; junction bases outside the gene matches: 8. Germline loops: CDR1 LNHDA, CDR2 SQIVND (reference sequence). This CDR3 is 15 amino acids long. CDR3 sequence (DNA): TGTGCCAGTAGTACAAGACAGGGCGGGCACACTGAAGCTTTCTTT. It is translated as CASSTRQGGHTEAFF.

V is TRBV5-4 and J is TRBJ2-1, with 9 bases identical to TRBD2. CDR1 and CDR2 from the germline V gene are SGHNT and YYREEE (reference sequence). The CDR3 covers 17 residues. Losses at the gene ends were 0 bases for V and 4 bases for J; bases not matched to a gene: 8. The CDR3 coding sequence is TGTGCCAGCAGCTTGGAAAAAGGGGCGGGGGGGTACAATGAGCAGTTCTTC. Its protein is CASSLEKGAGGYNEQFF.

This clone was seen ten or more times. A far larger clone differs by one base, so this is likely a read error. The genes are TRBV10-2 and TRBJ2-2; 9 nucleotides line up with TRBD1. V was pared by 8 bases and J by 1 base, with 2 bases of the junction left unmatched. The CDR3 totals 14 residues. In germline, CDR1 is WSHSY, CDR2 SAAADI. The CDR3 sequence: CASWGQGNTGELFF. The CDR3, as DNA: TGCGCCAGCTGGGGACAGGGGAACACCGGGGAGCTGTTTTTT.

This clone has only a few counts. This chain joins TRBV5-1 and TRBJ2-7; 9 nucleotides match TRBD1. CDR3 length: 16 amino acids. The germline CDR1 and CDR2 sequences are SGHRS and YFSETQ. The V gene end was trimmed by 4 bases and the J gene end by 3 bases; junction bases not matched to a gene: 11. CDR3 sequence (DNA): TGCGCCAGCAGCATAAATCGCGGGACAGGGATCTACGAGCAGTACTTC. It specifies CASSINRGTGIYEQYF.

V and J are TRBV27 and TRBJ1-5; 10 bases fit TRBD1. The CDR3 spans 15 residues. V trimming: 5 bases; J trimming: 5 bases; junction bases outside the gene matches: 6. Germline lookup yields CDR1 MNHEY and CDR2 SMNVEV (reference sequence). For the CDR3, the DNA is TGTGCCAGCAGTCCCCAGACAGGGGGCTATCAGCCCCAGCATTTT. It codes for CASSPQTGGYQPQHF.

The chain employs TRBV29-1 and TRBJ2-2; maybe TRBD2 (6 bases). Germline V gives CDR1 SQVTM, CDR2 ANQGSEA. The CDR3 has 14 residues. V lost 4 bases to trimming and J lost 2 bases, with 11 bases between them. The CDR3 here is CSVVGTLNTGELFF. The CDR3 DNA reads TGCAGCGTTGTTGGGACTCTTAACACCGGGGAGCTGTTTTTT.

The rearrangement uses TRBV12-3 or TRBV12-4 and TRBJ2-5; D is unclear. The CDR3 spans 11 residues. Trimming removed 5 bases from V and 4 bases from J, with 5 bases in between. The CDR3 spells CASSLLETQYF. The CDR3 bases are TGTGCCAGCAGTCTTTTAGAGACCCAGTACTTC.

The chain uses TRBV3-1 (or the pseudogene TRBV3-2) and TRBJ2-5; a possible D gene is TRBD1 (5 bases). Between the trimmed V and J ends, which lost 2 bases and 0 bases, there was a span of 7 bases. Per germline, CDR1 LGHDT and CDR2 YNNKEL (reference sequence). The CDR3 loop spans 14 amino acids. The CDR3, as DNA: TGTGCCAGCAGCCAATTGACAGACCAAGAGACCCAGTACTTC. It is translated as CASSQLTDQETQYF.

The rearrangement uses TRBV29-1 and TRBJ2-3, with TRBD1 matching over 9 bases. CDR1 is SQVTM and CDR2 is ANQGSEA in the germline V gene. V lost 8 bases and J lost 0; bases outside the gene matches: 15. The CDR3 sequence is 17 residues long. The CDR3 reads CSSGRDREVGSTDTQYF. CDR3 DNA: TGCAGCAGTGGCCGGGACAGGGAGGTTGGGAGCACAGATACGCAGTATTTT.

This chain joins TRBV4-2 and TRBJ1-2; 7 nucleotides line up with TRBD1. CDR3 size: 15 residues. Trimming cost V 3 bases and J 4 bases; bases outside gene matches: 8. Germline V gene data show CDR1 as LGHNA and CDR2 as YNFKEQ. The CDR3 here is CASSQGGTETYGYTF. In DNA form, the CDR3 reads TGTGCCAGCAGCCAGGGCGGGACAGAAACCTATGGCTACACCTTC.

This rearrangement joins TRBV5-1 to TRBJ1-5, with TRBD1 as a possible D gene (6 bases). V lost 7 bases to trimming and J lost 5 bases, with 13 bases between them. Germline CDR1 is SGHRS and CDR2 is YFSETQ. This CDR3 is built from 13 residues. Here the CDR3 reads CASAWTADQPQHF. DNA of the CDR3: TGCGCCAGCGCCTGGACAGCAGATCAGCCCCAGCATTTT.

The chain has TRBV11-3 and TRBJ2-1; 11 bases match TRBD2. This CDR3 has 15 residues. Trimming cost V 3 bases and J 7 bases; bases outside gene matches: 5. The V gene's germline CDR1 is SGHNT and CDR2 YENEEA. Here the CDR3 reads CASSFSGGAFNEQFF. The DNA for the CDR3 is TGTGCCAGCAGCTTTAGCGGGGGGGCCTTTAATGAGCAGTTCTTC.

The CDR3 coding sequence is TGTGCCAGCAGGTTCCCGGGACAGGGGGCAGAGACAGATACGCAGTATTTT. This encodes CASRFPGQGAETDTQYF. The chain couples TRBV7-9 to TRBJ2-3, with 12 bases that match TRBD1. J gave up 3 bases and V 6 bases, and 10 bases lay outside the gene matches. CDR1 and CDR2 (germline): SEHNR, FQNEAQ (reference sequence). This CDR3 is built from 17 residues.

J is TRBJ1-5 and V is TRBV18; D might be TRBD1 (6 bases). The CDR3 is made up of 13 amino acids. V was cut by 1 base and J by 5 bases, with 6 bases left in between. From germline, CDR1 is KGHSH and CDR2 LQKENI. CDR3 in DNA: TGTGCCAGCTCACCACAGGGGGATCAGCCCCAGCATTTT. This encodes CASSPQGDQPQHF. Looking up the rest from reference TRBV18 and TRBJ1-5 gives the full variable domain: NAGVMQNPRHLVRRRGQEARLRCSPMKGHSHVYWYRQLPEEGLKFMVYLQKENIIDESGMPKERFSAEFPKEGPSILRIQQVVRGDSAAYFCASSPQGDQPQHFGDGTRLSIL.

The chain is built from TRBV12-3 or TRBV12-4 and TRBJ2-1; D gene ambiguous. Trimming removed 5 bases at V and 7 bases at J, with 6 bases between. The CDR3 runs 11 residues. CDR3 DNA: TGTGCCAGCAGTCCCCGGAATGAGCAGTTCTTC. This translates into CASSPRNEQFF.

The chain has TRBV30 and TRBJ1-5; 7 positions match TRBD1. Losses at the gene ends were 1 base for V and 4 bases for J; bases not matched to a gene: 4. The CDR3 has 14 residues. Germline CDR1 reads GTSNPN; CDR2 reads SVGIG (reference sequence). The CDR3 bases are TGTGCCTGGAGTGGGGGACAGCATAATCAGCCCCAGCATTTT. Protein sequence: CAWSGGQHNQPQHF.

J is TRBJ2-5 and V is TRBV27, with a possible D match to TRBD2 (5 bases). CDR1 MNHEY and CDR2 SMNVEV come from the germline V gene (reference sequence). This CDR3 has 15 residues. Trimming removed 3 bases from V and 2 bases from J, with 13 bases in between. The CDR3 spells CASSLLRPGQETQYF. CDR3 sequence (DNA): TGTGCCAGCAGTTTGTTGCGCCCGGGACAAGAGACCCAGTACTTC.